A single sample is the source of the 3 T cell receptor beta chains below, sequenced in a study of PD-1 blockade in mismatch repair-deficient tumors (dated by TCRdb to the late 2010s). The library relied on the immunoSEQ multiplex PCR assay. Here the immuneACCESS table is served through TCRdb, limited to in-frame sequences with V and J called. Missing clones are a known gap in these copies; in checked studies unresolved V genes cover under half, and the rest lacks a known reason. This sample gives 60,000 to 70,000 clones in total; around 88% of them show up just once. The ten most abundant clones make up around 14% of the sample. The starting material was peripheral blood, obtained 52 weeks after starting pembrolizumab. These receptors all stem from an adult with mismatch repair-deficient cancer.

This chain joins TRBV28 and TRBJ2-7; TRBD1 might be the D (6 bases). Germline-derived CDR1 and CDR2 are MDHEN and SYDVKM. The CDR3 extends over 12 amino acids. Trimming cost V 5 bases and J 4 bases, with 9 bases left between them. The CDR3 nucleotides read TGTGCCAGCAGTCAAACAGGGTACGAGCAGTACTTC. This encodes CASSQTGYEQYF.

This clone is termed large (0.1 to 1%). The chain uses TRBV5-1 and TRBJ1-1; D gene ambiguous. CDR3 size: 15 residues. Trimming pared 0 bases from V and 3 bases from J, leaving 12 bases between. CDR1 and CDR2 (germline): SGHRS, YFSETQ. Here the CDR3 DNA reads TGCGCCAGCAGCTTGGGGGTCGGCGTCCACACTGAAGCTTTCTTT. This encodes CASSLGVGVHTEAFF.

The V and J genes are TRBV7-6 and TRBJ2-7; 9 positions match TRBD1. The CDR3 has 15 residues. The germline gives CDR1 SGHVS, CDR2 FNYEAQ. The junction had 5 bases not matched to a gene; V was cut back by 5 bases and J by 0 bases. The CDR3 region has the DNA TGTGCCAGCAGCCCGACAGGGGGAGGCTCCTACGAGCAGTACTTC. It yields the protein CASSPTGGGSYEQYF.